This entry lists 12 T cell receptor beta chains sequenced from one sample in a study of blood T cell repertoires in COVID-19 (TCRdb year 2020). Library generation was performed with the immunoSEQ multiplex PCR assay. TCRdb re-hosts the immuneACCESS table, in-frame sequences only. Its copies lack some clones; in the studies checked, an unresolved V gene accounts for under half of them, and the cause for the rest is not known. The sample table contains 180,000 or so clones; only one count was recorded for 85% to 90% of them. The top ten constitute roughly 2.4% of the sample. Material for sequencing was PBMCs or T cells enriched from blood (not recorded which). These receptors all come from a woman in her forties with acute COVID-19.

The chain has TRBV6-2 or TRBV6-3 and TRBJ1-4; D might be TRBD1 (5 bases). CDR1 is MNHEY and CDR2 is SVGEGT in the germline V gene. This CDR3 region has 15 residues. Trimming removed 6 bases at V and 2 bases at J, with 13 bases between. CDR3 DNA sequence: TGTGCCAGCAGCCGCGAACAGGTTACTAATGAAAAACTGTTTTTT. This gives the protein CASSREQVTNEKLFF.

This clone has only a few counts. The rearrangement joins TRBV28 to TRBJ2-7, with 9 nucleotides matching TRBD1. V lost 2 bases and J lost 2; bases outside the gene matches: 7. Germline values: CDR1 MDHEN, CDR2 SYDVKM. The CDR3 contains 16 residues. The CDR3 spells CASSLVGQGPTYEQYF. CDR3 coding DNA: TGTGCCAGCAGTTTAGTTGGACAGGGGCCCACCTACGAGCAGTACTTC.

The chain joins TRBV20-1 to TRBJ2-1; the D is unclear. The CDR3 loop spans 11 amino acids. V was trimmed by 1 base and J by 9 bases, leaving 7 bases between them. CDR1 and CDR2 (germline): DFQATT, SNEGSKA (reference sequence). CDR3 nucleotide sequence: TGCAGTGCTAGAGTAGAACTTGAGCAGTTCTTC. Its protein product is CSARVELEQFF.

The rearrangement joins TRBV7-2 to TRBJ2-3; TRBD1 aligns across 11 bases. This CDR3 has 15 amino acids. V shed 5 bases and J 3 bases; nucleotides not matched to a gene: 4. Germline V lookup: CDR1 SGHTA, CDR2 FQGNSA. CDR3 protein: CASSRDRGKTDTQYF. The CDR3 nucleotides read TGTGCCAGCAGCCGGGACAGGGGGAAGACAGATACGCAGTATTTT.

The V call is TRBV3-1 (or the pseudogene TRBV3-2), the J call TRBJ1-2; D is uncertain. Germline CDR1 reads LGHDT; CDR2 reads YNNKEL (reference sequence). This CDR3 has 14 amino acids. Trimming stripped 1 base from V and 1 base from J, with 7 bases between. In DNA form, the CDR3 reads TGTGCCAGCAGCCAAGCCGGAGGTAACTATGGCTACACCTTC. It specifies CASSQAGGNYGYTF.

V gene TRBV7-9 combines with J gene TRBJ2-3; 10 bases are a match to TRBD1. V lost 4 bases to trimming and J lost 1 base; unmatched junction nucleotides: 5. The CDR3 extends over 16 amino acids. Germline CDR1 is SEHNR and CDR2 is FQNEAQ (reference sequence). CDR3 DNA sequence: TGTGCCAGCAGCTACTACGGGACAGGGGGCACAGATACGCAGTATTTT. Translating gives CASSYYGTGGTDTQYF.

The chain combines TRBV7-2 with TRBJ2-1; 9 nucleotides match TRBD2. Germline V gives CDR1 SGHTA, CDR2 FQGNSA. The CDR3 contains 18 residues. Trimming removed 1 base from V and 7 bases from J; junction bases left unmatched: 14. The CDR3 DNA reads TGTGCCAGCAGCTTAGACTTGGCGGGAGGGCCTTTGGTGAATGAGCAGTTCTTC. Encoded protein: CASSLDLAGGPLVNEQFF.

CDR3 sequence reads: CAISELAGGTTDTQYF. DNA of the CDR3: TGTGCCATCAGTGAACTAGCGGGGGGCACCACAGATACGCAGTATTTT. V is TRBV10-3 and J is TRBJ2-3; 12 bases map to TRBD2. Per germline, CDR1 ENHRY and CDR2 SYGVKD. The CDR3 length is 16 residues. With 3 bases clipped from V and 2 bases from J, the junction kept 3 bases outside the gene matches.

The J gene is TRBJ1-1, the V gene TRBV12-5, with 7 bases aligning to TRBD1. Losses at the gene ends were 3 bases for V and 4 bases for J; bases not matched to a gene: 8. The length of the CDR3 is 15 residues. The germline V gene has CDR1 LGHNT and CDR2 FRNRAP. For the CDR3, the DNA is TGTGCTAGTGGTTTAGGGGGCTGGGATAGCACTGAAGCTTTCTTT. Translating it yields CASGLGGWDSTEAFF.

V gene TRBV11-2 combines with J gene TRBJ2-5; 8 bases are a match to TRBD1. The CDR3 contains 15 residues. Germline CDR1 reads SGHAT; CDR2 reads FQNNGV. Trimming cost V 5 bases and J 4 bases; bases outside gene matches: 9. The CDR3 here is CASSLQGARRETQYF. In DNA, the CDR3 is TGTGCCAGCAGCCTTCAGGGGGCTCGGCGAGAGACCCAGTACTTC.

This clone is a singleton in its sample. The genes are TRBV11-2 and TRBJ1-4; 7 nucleotides agree with TRBD1. This CDR3 is built from 15 residues. The germline V gene has CDR1 SGHAT and CDR2 FQNNGV. J was trimmed by 3 bases and V by 1 base; bases with no gene match: 2. CDR3 nucleotides: TGTGCCAGCAGCTTAGGGGGACAGTCTAATGAAAAACTGTTTTTT. As protein: CASSLGGQSNEKLFF. Full variable domain (missing parts from reference TRBV11-2 and TRBJ1-4): EAGVAQSPRYKIIEKRQSVAFWCNPISGHATLYWYQQILGQGPKLLIQFQNNGVVDDSQLPKDRFSAERLKGVDSTLKIQPAKLEDSAVYLCASSLGGQSNEKLFFGSGTQLSVL.

The V and J genes are TRBV5-6 and TRBJ2-1; 12 positions agree with TRBD2. The CDR3 extends over 16 amino acids. Germline V gene data show CDR1 as SGHDT and CDR2 as YYEEEE. J lost 8 bases, V lost 1 base, and 7 bases had no gene match. The CDR3 coding sequence is TGTGCCAGCAGCTTGAAGTCTAGCGGGAGGGAGCATGAGCAGTTCTTC. This translates into CASSLKSSGREHEQFF.